These 21 T cell receptor beta chains were sequenced from one sample in a study of cytomegalovirus exposure and HLA in healthy donors. PCR was performed using 60 Vbeta and 13 Jbeta primers. TCRdb's copy holds only in-frame clones and misses some; the assay was immunoSEQ multiplex PCR. This sample has under 150,000 clones, with 65% to 90% found just once. Material: PBMCs. The receptors stem from a girl between 2 and 10 years old in good health and CMV-seronegative.

V is TRBV2 and J is TRBJ2-2, with a possible D match to TRBD2 (5 bases). The CDR3 sequence is 16 residues long. V gave up 1 base and J gave up 4 bases, with 13 bases separating them. Per the germline V gene, CDR1 is SNHLY and CDR2 is FYNNEI. CDR3 bases: TGTGCCAGCAGTGAAGGGCGAGGGCCAGGCACCGGGGAGCTGTTTTTT. Protein: CASSEGRGPGTGELFF. The whole variable domain, filled in from reference TRBV2 and TRBJ2-2, reads EPEVTQTPSHQVTQMGQEVILRCVPISNHLYFYWYRQILGQKVEFLVSFYNNEISEKSEIFDDQFSVERPDGSNFTLKIRSTKLEDSAMYFCASSEGRGPGTGELFFGEGSRLTVL.

The rearrangement uses TRBV19 and TRBJ1-6, with 10 positions matching TRBD1. The CDR3 consists of 15 residues. The trim removed 3 bases at V and 10 bases at J, leaving 6 bases unmatched. Germline CDR1 and CDR2: LNHDA and SQIVND (reference sequence). CDR3 in amino acids: CASSIGGDRGSPLHF. The CDR3 nucleotides are TGTGCCAGTAGTATTGGTGGGGACAGGGGCTCACCCCTCCACTTT. Using reference TRBV19 and TRBJ1-6 for the parts outside the CDR3, the full variable domain is DGGITQSPKYLFRKEGQNVTLSCEQNLNHDAMYWYRQDPGQGLRLIYYSQIVNDFQKGDIAEGYSVSREKKESFPLTVTSAQKNPTAFYLCASSIGGDRGSPLHFGNGTRLTVT.

This chain connects TRBV5-1 to TRBJ2-7, with D maybe TRBD1 (6 bases). This CDR3 comprises 16 residues. Looked up from germline, CDR1 is SGHRS and CDR2 is YFSETQ. V lost 4 bases to trimming and J lost 2 bases, with 19 bases between them. DNA of the CDR3: TGCGCCAGCAGCCGGGACACGCGAGAGGGGACCTACGAGCAGTACTTC. Translated, it gives CASSRDTREGTYEQYF.

This clone has just a few counts. This chain links TRBV18 with TRBJ1-1; the match to TRBD1 covers 10 bases. This CDR3 has 17 residues. Looked up from germline, CDR1 is KGHSH and CDR2 is LQKENI. Trimming cost V 4 bases and J 2 bases; bases outside gene matches: 10. CDR3 amino acids: CASSQRTGGNVNTEAFF. DNA of the CDR3: TGTGCCAGCTCACAGAGGACAGGGGGTAACGTTAACACTGAAGCTTTCTTT.

The chain links TRBV15 to TRBJ2-1; D ambiguous. Trimming shortened V by 0 bases and J by 0 bases, and 9 bases separated the two germline ends. This CDR3 spans 16 amino acids. Looked up from germline, CDR1 is LNHNV and CDR2 is YYDKDF (reference sequence). The CDR3 here is CATSRDSVSSYNEQFF. The CDR3 coding sequence is TGTGCCACCAGCAGAGATTCCGTTAGCTCCTACAATGAGCAGTTCTTC.

This clone showed up just once. The V gene is TRBV28, the J gene TRBJ1-1; perhaps TRBD1 as D (6 bases). The CDR3 loop spans 14 amino acids. The germline gives CDR1 MDHEN, CDR2 SYDVKM. V shed 4 bases and J shed 1 base, with 10 bases lying between them. The DNA of the CDR3 is TGTGCCAGCAGTTCGCCGGGACAGAACACTGAAGCTTTCTTT. Its translation: CASSSPGQNTEAFF.

This clone was picked up one time. V usage is TRBV7-2 and J usage is TRBJ2-1; D call uncertain. Trimming left V 5 bases short and J 8 bases short, with 7 bases between. The germline gives CDR1 SGHTA, CDR2 FQGNSA. This CDR3 is built from 11 residues. The CDR3 protein is CASSQSYEQFF. For the CDR3, the DNA is TGTGCCAGCAGCCAGTCCTATGAGCAGTTCTTC.

The chain is built from TRBV15 and TRBJ2-3, with a possible D match to TRBD1 (6 bases). Germline loops: CDR1 LNHNV, CDR2 YYDKDF (reference sequence). V lost 5 bases to trimming and J lost 0 bases, with 12 bases between them. The length of the CDR3 is 15 residues. The CDR3 protein is CATSRRGSSTDTQYF. The CDR3 bases are TGTGCCACCAGCCGCAGGGGTTCTAGCACAGATACGCAGTATTTT.

The J gene is TRBJ2-7, the V gene TRBV10-2, with TRBD2 matching over 8 bases. CDR1 WSHSY and CDR2 SAAADI come from the germline V gene. V lost 7 bases, J lost 4 bases, and 15 bases stayed unmatched. CDR3 length: 16 amino acids. The CDR3 DNA is TGCGCCAGCACCCCCTTTGGGGTAGCGGGGTCATACGAGCAGTACTTC. Its protein is CASTPFGVAGSYEQYF.

The chain employs TRBV7-2 and TRBJ2-3; 7 nucleotides agree with TRBD2. The CDR3 length is 16 residues. The germline V gene encodes CDR1 SGHTA and CDR2 FQGNSA. Unmatched junction bases numbered 11, after V lost 5 bases and J lost 3 bases. CDR3 in DNA: TGTGCCAGCAGCCAAGGGGCGGGAGTTCGAACAGATACGCAGTATTTT. It codes for CASSQGAGVRTDTQYF.

The chain is built from TRBV9 and TRBJ2-5; unclear D gene. CDR1 and CDR2 from the germline V gene are SGDLS and YYNGEE. Trimming left V 4 bases short and J 1 base short, with 11 bases between. The CDR3 spans 14 residues. The CDR3 here is CASSPLEPQETQYF. The DNA of the CDR3 is TGTGCCAGCAGCCCTCTTGAGCCCCAAGAGACCCAGTACTTC.

This clone was counted only a few times. The V and J genes are TRBV10-2 and TRBJ1-1; tentative D call: TRBD1 (5 bases). This CDR3 region has 13 residues. The V end lost 6 bases, the J end lost 3 bases, and 11 bases lay between the germline ends. CDR1 and CDR2 (germline): WSHSY, SAAADI. The CDR3 DNA is TGCGCCAGCAGGACAGACTGGGACACTGAAGCTTTCTTT. Translated, it gives CASRTDWDTEAFF.

This sequence joins TRBV13 and TRBJ1-4; tentative D call: TRBD1 (6 bases). V was clipped by 4 bases and J by 3 bases, with 12 bases between them. Germline V gene data show CDR1 as PRHDT and CDR2 as FYEKMQ (reference sequence). The CDR3 contains 15 residues. The CDR3 loop is CASSSDRSSNEKLFF. In DNA form, the CDR3 reads TGTGCCAGCAGCTCCGACAGGAGCTCTAATGAAAAACTGTTTTTT.

This clone was seen just once. The CDR3 protein is CASSVGSGVVYEQYF. Here the CDR3 DNA reads TGTGCCAGCAGCGTAGGTTCGGGAGTCGTCTACGAGCAGTACTTC. The genes are TRBV9 and TRBJ2-7, with D tentatively TRBD2 (6 bases). The CDR3 sequence is 15 residues long. Trimming shortened V by 0 bases and J by 3 bases, and 13 bases separated the two germline ends. Germline values: CDR1 SGDLS, CDR2 YYNGEE.

This chain uses TRBV4-1 with TRBJ2-2; 10 bases fit TRBD1. The CDR3 consists of 15 residues. Germline V gives CDR1 MGHRA, CDR2 YSYEKL. V shed 1 base, J shed 4 bases, and the junction held 0 bases outside the gene matches. Written as DNA, the CDR3 is TGCGCCAGCAGCCAAGGGACAGGGGGCACCGGGGAGCTGTTTTTT. This sequence encodes CASSQGTGGTGELFF.

The V gene is TRBV5-1, the J gene TRBJ1-1; 7 bases agree with TRBD1. The CDR3 runs to 15 residues. Germline trimming cut 2 bases from V and 3 bases from J; bases unmatched to any gene: 7. CDR1 is SGHRS, CDR2 YFSETQ, per germline. CDR3 bases: TGCGCCAGCAGCTTTGGGACAGTATGGGACACTGAAGCTTTCTTT. Translating it yields CASSFGTVWDTEAFF. The entire variable domain, with the rest obtained from reference TRBV5-1 and TRBJ1-1, is as follows: KAGVTQTPRYLIKTRGQQVTLSCSPISGHRSVSWYQQTPGQGLQFLFEYFSETQRNKGNFPGRFSGRQFSNSRSEMNVSTLELGDSALYLCASSFGTVWDTEAFFGQGTRLTVV.

The chain links TRBV28 to TRBJ2-7, with a possible D match to TRBD2 (5 bases). Per the germline V gene, CDR1 is MDHEN and CDR2 is SYDVKM. The length of the CDR3 is 14 residues. The V end was cut by 6 bases, the J end by 7 bases, with 19 bases between. CDR3 region: CASRAAEVYREQYF. The CDR3 nucleotides are TGTGCCAGCAGGGCCGCGGAGGTGTATAGGGAGCAGTACTTC.

The V call is TRBV5-4, the J call TRBJ2-7, with 7 bases lining up with TRBD1. Losses at the gene ends were 3 bases for V and 3 bases for J; bases not matched to a gene: 3. The CDR3 loop spans 13 amino acids. The V gene's germline CDR1 is SGHNT and CDR2 YYREEE (reference sequence). CDR3 residues: CASSSRDSYEQYF. In nucleotides, the CDR3 is TGTGCCAGCAGCTCCCGGGACAGCTACGAGCAGTACTTC. Full variable domain (remainder filled in from reference TRBV5-4 and TRBJ2-7): ETGVTQSPTHLIKTRGQQVTLRCSSQSGHNTVSWYQQALGQGPQFIFQYYREEENGRGNFPPRFSGLQFPNYSSELNVNALELDDSALYLCASSSRDSYEQYFGPGTRLTVT.

The J gene is TRBJ1-2, the V gene TRBV19, with D tentatively TRBD1 (5 bases). Germline lookup yields CDR1 LNHDA and CDR2 SQIVND (reference sequence). Trimming took 0 bases from V and 2 from J, leaving 22 bases between them. This CDR3 is built from 19 residues. The CDR3 coding sequence is TGTGCCAGTAGTATAGAAGGTTGGGGCAGCGAACTCGCAAACTATGGCTACACCTTC. This gives the protein CASSIEGWGSELANYGYTF.

The chain joins TRBV28 to TRBJ2-3; TRBD2 aligns across 7 bases. Germline values: CDR1 MDHEN, CDR2 SYDVKM. This CDR3 region has 15 residues. The trim removed 4 bases at V and 3 bases at J, leaving 7 bases unmatched. The CDR3 DNA reads as TGTGCCAGCAGTTCCCAGGCTAGCGGAACAGATACGCAGTATTTT. It codes for CASSSQASGTDTQYF.

This clone was observed a single time. The chain joins TRBV19 to TRBJ1-5; TRBD1 is a possible D gene (5 bases). CDR1 and CDR2 from the germline V gene are LNHDA and SQIVND (reference sequence). Trimming cost V 4 bases and J 4 bases, with 14 bases left between them. The CDR3 length is 15 residues. CDR3 in amino acids: CASSTPGRGNQPQHF. As DNA, the CDR3 is TGTGCCAGTAGTACCCCCGGGCGGGGGAATCAGCCCCAGCATTTT.